The clone carrying this T cell receptor (beta chain) was counted at least ten times. Its antigen remains unknown. This specimen comes from a study of T cell repertoires in cytomegalovirus infection. Study-wide context: CMV infection and matching HLA type were both indicated by public TCR beta signatures. Study-level results: Cumulative public TCR beta family frequency identified carriers of CMV plus the relevant HLA. CMV-specific TCR beta clonotypes restricted by HLA-C were the ones dominating the ex vivo response.

MiXCR, applied by TCRdb to the reads, yields one record per CDR3 protein. The table has roughly 230,000 distinct CDR3 sequences, about a sixth seen once. This TCR came from a human donor in good health (CMV status not recorded). Some clones in this sample may be carry-over from other donors' samples. The sequencing input was CD8+ T cells from PBMCs.

CDR3 sequence (DNA): TGTGCCAGCAGCCGAACGGACCTTAGCACAGATACGCAGTATTTT. Translated, it gives CASSRTDLSTDTQYF. This rearrangement joins TRBV7-6 to TRBJ2-3; no clear D gene. This CDR3 spans 15 amino acids. Between the trimmed V and J ends, which lost 5 bases and 0 bases, there was a span of 12 bases. CDR1 is SGHVS and CDR2 is FNYEAQ in the germline V gene.